The 21 T cell receptor beta chains given below trace back to one sample, sequenced in a study of CD8+ T cells in alopecia areata. Reverse transcribed after extraction, RNA yielded cDNA as the sequencing template. Some clones are missing from TCRdb's copy, which holds only in-frame ones; the method was immunoSEQ multiplex PCR. The sample has roughly 150,000 clones; around 55% are singletons. The sample comprised CD4+ T cells sorted from blood. Every receptor here comes from a human donor in good health.

This clone is classed as medium-sized. The chain uses TRBV2 and TRBJ2-3, with D unresolved. Germline V gene lookup returns CDR1 SNHLY and CDR2 FYNNEI. CDR3 size: 14 residues. The germline V and J ends were trimmed by 4 bases and 0 bases, with 8 bases remaining between them. The CDR3 sequence is CASSVWSSTDTQYF. CDR3 nucleotides: TGTGCCAGCAGTGTGTGGTCTAGCACAGATACGCAGTATTTT.

In its sample, this clone was seen once. At the DNA level, this CDR3 is encoded by other sequences in the same sample as well. V gene TRBV5-1 combines with J gene TRBJ2-7; D call uncertain. The CDR3 consists of 15 residues. Trimming took off 0 bases at V and 3 bases at J, with 13 bases between the two ends. Germline CDR1 and CDR2: SGHRS and YFSETQ. The CDR3 loop reads CASSLGLLVSYEQYF. DNA for the CDR3: TGCGCCAGCAGCTTGGGGCTCCTTGTTAGCTACGAGCAGTACTTC.

This clone was recorded a few times. This sequence joins TRBV29-1 and TRBJ2-1; D perhaps matches TRBD2 (5 bases). The CDR3 consists of 14 residues. Germline CDR1 SQVTM, CDR2 ANQGSEA. V was shortened by 6 bases and J by 0 bases, with 12 bases between the two germline ends. CDR3 sequence reads: CSVRRGSSYNEQFF. Here the CDR3 DNA reads TGCAGCGTGCGTCGGGGAAGCTCCTACAATGAGCAGTTCTTC.

A single count supports this clone. V gene TRBV4-1 combines with J gene TRBJ2-5; tentative D call: TRBD2 (6 bases). Germline loops: CDR1 MGHRA, CDR2 YSYEKL. CDR3 length equals 17 residues. V was clipped by 1 base and J by 5 bases, with 20 bases between them. The CDR3 reads CASSQGGLVLRPETQYF. The CDR3 DNA is TGCGCCAGCAGCCAAGGGGGACTTGTTCTACGTCCGGAGACCCAGTACTTC.

V and J are TRBV2 and TRBJ1-4; D unresolved. The CDR3 loop spans 15 amino acids. CDR1 and CDR2 (germline): SNHLY, FYNNEI. V lost 8 bases, J lost 0 bases, and 13 bases lay in between. The CDR3 reads CASEKNLATNEKLFF. The CDR3 nucleotides are TGTGCCAGCGAAAAAAACCTTGCAACTAATGAAAAACTGTTTTTT.

The rearrangement uses TRBV6-1 and TRBJ1-5, with unresolved D. CDR3 length equals 12 residues. Germline V CDR1 and CDR2: MNHNS, SASEGT. V was clipped by 3 bases and J by 2 bases, with 2 bases between them. The CDR3 region is CASSDRNQPQHF. For the CDR3, the DNA is TGTGCCAGCAGTGATCGCAATCAGCCCCAGCATTTT.

J is TRBJ1-4 and V is TRBV29-1, with D unclear. CDR1 is SQVTM, CDR2 ANQGSEA, per germline. Trimming stripped 5 bases from V and 8 bases from J, with 9 bases between. This CDR3 region has 11 residues. CDR3 region: CSVRFGEKLFF. CDR3 nucleotides: TGCAGCGTTCGGTTTGGAGAAAAACTGTTTTTT.

This sequence joins TRBV13 and TRBJ2-2; D remains unclear. In germline, CDR1 is PRHDT, CDR2 FYEKMQ (reference sequence). The V gene lost 1 base and the J gene lost 6 bases, with 3 bases spanning the gap. This CDR3 is 12 amino acids long. CDR3 residues: CASSLVPGELFF. DNA for the CDR3: TGTGCCAGCAGCTTAGTCCCCGGGGAGCTGTTTTTT.

V usage is TRBV9 and J usage is TRBJ2-3; D perhaps matches TRBD2 (6 bases). The germline gives CDR1 SGDLS, CDR2 YYNGEE. The CDR3 covers 15 residues. Between the trimmed V and J ends, which lost 0 bases and 1 base, there was a span of 9 bases. CDR3 bases: TGTGCCAGCAGCGTAGGACTAGAAGGCACAGATACGCAGTATTTT. This gives the protein CASSVGLEGTDTQYF.

V gene TRBV5-6 combines with J gene TRBJ2-3; 7 bases align to TRBD1. The J segment lost 0 bases and the V segment lost 4 bases, leaving 8 bases of the junction unmatched. Germline CDR1 is SGHDT and CDR2 is YYEEEE. This CDR3 has 16 amino acids. The CDR3 loop is CASSALGTVSTDTQYF. The CDR3 region has the DNA TGTGCCAGCAGCGCCCTAGGGACAGTGAGCACAGATACGCAGTATTTT. The full variable domain, completed using reference TRBV5-6 and TRBJ2-3, is DAGVTQSPTHLIKTRGQQVTLRCSPKSGHDTVSWYQQALGQGPQFIFQYYEEEERQRGNFPDRFSGHQFPNYSSELNVNALLLGDSALYLCASSALGTVSTDTQYFGPGTRLTVL.

This clone was detected a few times. This rearrangement joins TRBV9 to TRBJ2-7, with D perhaps given as TRBD1 or TRBD2 (5 bases each). The V end lost 3 bases, the J end lost 3 bases, and 13 bases lay between the germline ends. In germline, CDR1 is SGDLS, CDR2 YYNGEE. The CDR3 has 14 amino acids. CDR3 loop: CASSAGAFGYEQYF. DNA for the CDR3: TGTGCCAGCAGCGCCGGGGCCTTTGGCTACGAGCAGTACTTC.

This clone was counted only a few times. J is TRBJ2-6 and V is TRBV29-1; TRBD2 is a possible D gene (6 bases). CDR1 and CDR2 from the germline V gene are SQVTM and ANQGSEA. Deletions cut 3 bases from V and 2 bases from J, with 8 bases between. The CDR3 runs 14 residues. The chain's CDR3 is CSVEAGTGANVLTF. In nucleotides, the CDR3 is TGCAGCGTTGAGGCGGGGACTGGGGCCAACGTCCTGACTTTC. The full variable domain, rest sourced from reference TRBV29-1 and TRBJ2-6, is SAVISQKPSRDICQRGTSLTIQCQVDSQVTMMFWYRQQPGQSLTLIATANQGSEATYESGFVIDKFPISRPNLTFSTLTVSNMSPEDSSIYLCSVEAGTGANVLTFGAGSRLTVL.

The chain couples TRBV25-1 to TRBJ2-6, with D perhaps TRBD2 (6 bases). There are 18 residues in the CDR3. Germline V gene sequence: CDR1 MGHDK, CDR2 SYGVNS. V was trimmed by 8 bases and J by 0 bases, leaving 20 bases between them. The CDR3 here is CASSPRRGAPSGANVLTF. In DNA form, the CDR3 reads TGTGCCAGCTCCCCCCGGCGGGGCGCTCCCTCTGGGGCCAACGTCCTGACTTTC. Looking up the rest from reference TRBV25-1 and TRBJ2-6 gives the full variable domain: EADIYQTPRYLVIGTGKKITLECSQTMGHDKMYWYQQDPGMELHLIHYSYGVNSTEKGDLSSESTVSRIRTEHFPLTLESARPSHTSQYLCASSPRRGAPSGANVLTFGAGSRLTVL.

The chain is built from TRBV20-1 and TRBJ2-5; D remains ambiguous. This CDR3 spans 10 amino acids. Germline CDR1 and CDR2: DFQATT and SNEGSKA (reference sequence). The CDR3 nucleotides read TGCAGCGGTTCAGCGGAGACCCAGTACTTC. It yields the protein CSGSAETQYF.

The chain has TRBV23-1 and TRBJ2-7, with 7 bases matching TRBD1. TRBV23-1 is an open reading frame whose function is uncertain. This CDR3 spans 11 amino acids. With 9 bases clipped from V and 7 bases from J, the junction kept 6 bases outside the gene matches. The CDR3, as DNA: TGCGCCAGGACAGGGCGGAGGGAGCAGTACTTC. Translated, it gives CARTGRREQYF.

This clone appeared a few times. The genes are TRBV5-1 and TRBJ2-5; possible D gene TRBD2, 6 bases. The germline V and J ends were trimmed by 1 base and 4 bases, with 14 bases remaining between them. This CDR3 is built from 15 residues. Germline CDR1 is SGHRS and CDR2 is YFSETQ. This CDR3 reads CASSLSPGGRETQYF. The CDR3 region has the DNA TGCGCCAGCAGCTTGAGTCCCGGGGGTAGAGAGACCCAGTACTTC.

The V and J genes are TRBV6-5 and TRBJ1-2; D gene ambiguous. V lost 6 bases and J 4 bases, leaving 15 bases between the germline ends. Germline lookup yields CDR1 MNHEY and CDR2 SVGAGI. The CDR3 is 14 amino acids. In DNA form, the CDR3 reads TGTGCCAGCAGACGCGACGGGATGGGCTATGGCTACACCTTC. Translating it yields CASRRDGMGYGYTF.

V and J are TRBV11-2 and TRBJ2-6; unclear D gene. The CDR3 has 15 amino acids. V lost 5 bases and J lost 0, with 8 bases in between. Germline assignment: CDR1 SGHAT and CDR2 FQNNGV. CDR3 sequence reads: CASSPKRSGANVLTF. DNA for the CDR3: TGTGCCAGCAGCCCTAAACGCTCTGGGGCCAACGTCCTGACTTTC.

The gene calls are TRBV29-1 and TRBJ1-1; 10 bases fit TRBD1. This CDR3 spans 13 amino acids. Trimming removed 7 bases from V and 4 bases from J; junction bases left unmatched: 6. Germline lookup yields CDR1 SQVTM and CDR2 ANQGSEA. CDR3: CSAGTGVVTEAFF. CDR3 nucleotide sequence: TGCAGCGCTGGGACAGGGGTGGTCACTGAAGCTTTCTTT.

This clone was counted only a few times. The CDR3 sequence: CSVGPGHNTEAFF. The CDR3 nucleotides are TGCAGCGTTGGGCCAGGGCACAACACTGAAGCTTTCTTT. The chain is built from TRBV29-1 and TRBJ1-1, with a tentative D call TRBD1 (5 bases). This CDR3 is 13 amino acids long. Looked up from germline, CDR1 is SQVTM and CDR2 is ANQGSEA. Trimming took 4 bases from V and 2 from J, leaving 11 bases between them. The full variable domain, completed using reference TRBV29-1 and TRBJ1-1, is SAVISQKPSRDICQRGTSLTIQCQVDSQVTMMFWYRQQPGQSLTLIATANQGSEATYESGFVIDKFPISRPNLTFSTLTVSNMSPEDSSIYLCSVGPGHNTEAFFGQGTRLTVV.

This chain joins TRBV30 and TRBJ2-5; the match to TRBD1 covers 7 bases. Germline CDR1 reads GTSNPN; CDR2 reads SVGIG (reference sequence). The CDR3 length is 15 residues. J lost 1 base, V lost 0 bases, and 5 bases had no gene match. The CDR3 nucleotides read TGTGCCTGGAGTGTAGGACAGGTGTCCCAAGAGACCCAGTACTTC. Encoded protein: CAWSVGQVSQETQYF.